This section outlines one T cell receptor (beta chain) sequence together with its context. Germline V gene sequence: CDR1 SGHTA, CDR2 FQGNSA. V lost 4 bases, J lost 0 bases, and 13 bases lay in between. CDR3 length: 16 amino acids. The data are from a study of radiotherapy plus CTLA-4 blockade in lung cancer. Some clones are missing from TCRdb's copy, which holds only in-frame ones; the method was immunoSEQ multiplex PCR. The data contain tens of thousands of clones, about three quarters of them singletons. The TCR comes from a human donor with non-small cell lung cancer whose response to radiotherapy plus ipilimumab could not be evaluated. The starting material was peripheral blood, obtained from a patient treated with radiotherapy plus ipilimumab. V is TRBV7-2 and J is TRBJ2-1, with D perhaps TRBD2 (6 bases). The CDR3 nucleotides read TGTGCCAGCAGCTCGGTTAGCGGTACCTCCTACAATGAGCAGTTCTTC. Amino acids: CASSSVSGTSYNEQFF.